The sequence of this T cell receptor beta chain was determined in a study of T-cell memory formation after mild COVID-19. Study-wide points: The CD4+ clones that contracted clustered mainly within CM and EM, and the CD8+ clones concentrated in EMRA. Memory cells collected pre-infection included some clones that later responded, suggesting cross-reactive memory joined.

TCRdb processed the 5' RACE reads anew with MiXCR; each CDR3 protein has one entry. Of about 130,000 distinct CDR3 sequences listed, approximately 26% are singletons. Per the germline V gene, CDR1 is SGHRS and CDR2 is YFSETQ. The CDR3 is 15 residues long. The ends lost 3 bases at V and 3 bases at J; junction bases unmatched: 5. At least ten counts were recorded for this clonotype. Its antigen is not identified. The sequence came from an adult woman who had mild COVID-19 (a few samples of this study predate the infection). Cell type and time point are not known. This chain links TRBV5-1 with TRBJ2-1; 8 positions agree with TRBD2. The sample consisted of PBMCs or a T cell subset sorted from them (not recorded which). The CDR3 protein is CASSYRLAHYNEQFF. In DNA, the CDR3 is TGCGCCAGCAGCTACCGACTAGCGCACTACAATGAGCAGTTCTTC.